Shown below are 26 T cell receptor beta chains from a single sample sequenced in a study of cytomegalovirus exposure and HLA in healthy donors. The PCR contained 60 Vbeta and 13 Jbeta primers. Sequencing used immunoSEQ multiplex PCR; TCRdb keeps in-frame clones, though not all of them. This sample has about 200,000 clones, with around 77% found just once. The sample consisted of PBMCs. Source of these receptors: a woman aged 25 to 39 in good health and CMV-seronegative.

This clone was found once. The chain joins TRBV7-2 to TRBJ1-2; D remains ambiguous. CDR3 size: 14 residues. Trimming pared 3 bases from V and 8 bases from J, leaving 16 bases between. CDR1 and CDR2 (germline): SGHTA, FQGNSA. CDR3 sequence: CASSFPLMSEGYTF. For the CDR3, the DNA is TGTGCCAGCAGCTTCCCCCTAATGTCCGAGGGCTACACCTTC.

V usage is TRBV19 and J usage is TRBJ2-7; D uncertain. Trimming stripped 5 bases from V and 3 bases from J, with 11 bases between. The CDR3 is made up of 13 amino acids. Germline V gene lookup returns CDR1 LNHDA and CDR2 SQIVND (reference sequence). CDR3 nucleotide sequence: TGTGCCAGTAGTTTGACGGAGCACTACGAGCAGTACTTC. Translating gives CASSLTEHYEQYF.

The chain joins TRBV5-1 to TRBJ1-2; 8 bases line up with TRBD1. Trimming took 0 bases from V and 8 from J; bases not matched to a gene: 6. This CDR3 is 14 amino acids long. Germline values: CDR1 SGHRS, CDR2 YFSETQ. The CDR3: CASSLGQGARGYTF. The DNA for the CDR3 is TGCGCCAGCAGCTTGGGCCAGGGGGCGCGGGGCTACACCTTC.

The chain joins TRBV4-2 to TRBJ2-1; TRBD2 matches 7 bases. Germline CDR1 and CDR2: LGHNA and YNFKEQ. Trimming removed 4 bases from V and 5 bases from J; junction bases left unmatched: 5. The CDR3 has 14 amino acids. In nucleotides, the CDR3 is TGTGCCAGCAGCCTTCGGGGGGTCGACAATGAGCAGTTCTTC. This encodes CASSLRGVDNEQFF.

This chain links TRBV9 with TRBJ2-1, with TRBD2 matching 11 bases. There are 14 residues in the CDR3. Germline CDR1 and CDR2: SGDLS and YYNGEE. J gave up 9 bases and V 3 bases, and 5 bases lay outside the gene matches. The CDR3 is CASSAGTSGAEQFF. The CDR3 region has the DNA TGTGCCAGCAGCGCCGGGACTAGCGGCGCTGAGCAGTTCTTC.

V usage is TRBV15 and J usage is TRBJ1-4, with a tentative D call TRBD1 (6 bases). Trimming removed 2 bases at V and 7 bases at J, with 14 bases between. The CDR3 contains 15 residues. CDR1 and CDR2 (germline): LNHNV, YYDKDF (reference sequence). CDR3 nucleotide sequence: TGTGCCACCAGCAGAATACGTGGGACATTTGAAAAACTGTTTTTT. Translating it yields CATSRIRGTFEKLFF.

This chain uses TRBV5-8 with TRBJ2-5; D is uncertain. Trimming left V 4 bases short and J 2 bases short, with 3 bases between. This CDR3 contains 11 residues. Per germline, CDR1 SGHTS and CDR2 YDEGEE. CDR3 DNA sequence: TGTGCCAGCAGCCCACAAGAGACCCAGTACTTC. It codes for CASSPQETQYF.

The chain links TRBV2 to TRBJ1-4, with D possibly TRBD1 on 5 matching bases. CDR1 is SNHLY, CDR2 FYNNEI, per germline. The CDR3 covers 11 residues. The CDR3 protein is CGSGPAEKLFF. The CDR3 coding sequence is TGTGGCTCAGGGCCAGCGGAAAAACTGTTTTTT.

The chain recombines TRBV28 with TRBJ2-1; D is undetermined. Germline V gene lookup returns CDR1 MDHEN and CDR2 SYDVKM. There are 13 residues in the CDR3. With 7 bases removed from V and 10 bases from J, the gap between germline ends came to 17 bases. CDR3 in DNA: TGTGCCAGCACAGGTGCGCTGATTAGGGAGCAGTTCTTC. Its translation: CASTGALIREQFF. Drawing the rest from reference TRBV28 and TRBJ2-1, the complete variable domain is DVKVTQSSRYLVKRTGEKVFLECVQDMDHENMFWYRQDPGLGLRLIYFSYDVKMKEKGDIPEGYSVSREKKERFSLILESASTNQTSMYLCASTGALIREQFFGPGTRLTVL.

The chain employs TRBV19 and TRBJ1-2; 7 nucleotides agree with TRBD1. Germline V CDR1 and CDR2: LNHDA, SQIVND (reference sequence). The CDR3 consists of 14 residues. J gave up 4 bases and V 5 bases, and 7 bases lay outside the gene matches. In DNA, the CDR3 is TGTGCCAGTAGTCCCGCCCGACAGGGCTATGGCTACACCTTC. Amino acid sequence: CASSPARQGYGYTF.

The chain is built from TRBV25-1 and TRBJ2-7, with D maybe TRBD2 (7 bases). Germline V gives CDR1 MGHDK, CDR2 SYGVNS. There are 14 residues in the CDR3. The V gene lost 1 base and the J gene lost 3 bases, with 10 bases spanning the gap. The chain's CDR3 is CASSESRGLYEQYF. CDR3 DNA: TGTGCCAGCAGTGAATCGCGGGGGCTCTACGAGCAGTACTTC.

The gene calls are TRBV6-5 and TRBJ1-4; D ambiguous. The germline V gene encodes CDR1 MNHEY and CDR2 SVGAGI. The CDR3 covers 15 residues. V lost 9 bases, J lost 0 bases, and 14 bases lay in between. CDR3 nucleotides: TGTGCCAGGGCCGGAAGGAGGTCAACTAATGAAAAACTGTTTTTT. Its protein product is CARAGRRSTNEKLFF.

V gene TRBV5-1 combines with J gene TRBJ1-5, with 10 bases that match TRBD1. This CDR3 is built from 15 residues. CDR1 is SGHRS and CDR2 is YFSETQ in the germline V gene. J gave up 6 bases and V 4 bases, and 7 bases lay outside the gene matches. The DNA of the CDR3 is TGCGCCAGCAGCCCAGGGACAGGGGACAGTCAGCCCCAGCATTTT. Protein: CASSPGTGDSQPQHF.

The rearrangement joins TRBV2 to TRBJ1-2, with D perhaps matching TRBD1 (6 bases). This CDR3 region has 14 residues. The V end lost 4 bases, the J end lost 7 bases, and 16 bases lay between the germline ends. Germline V gives CDR1 SNHLY, CDR2 FYNNEI. CDR3 region: CASSVGPGQSGYTF. In DNA, the CDR3 is TGTGCCAGCAGTGTTGGGCCTGGACAGTCTGGCTACACCTTC.

This clone was observed a few times. The chain joins TRBV4-1 to TRBJ1-5, with 7 bases that match TRBD1. V gave up 1 base and J gave up 5 bases; unmatched junction bases: 2. The CDR3 sequence is 14 residues long. Per germline, CDR1 MGHRA and CDR2 YSYEKL. This CDR3 is CASSQARGDQPQHF. The DNA for the CDR3 is TGCGCCAGCAGCCAAGCCAGGGGGGATCAGCCCCAGCATTTT.

The chain has TRBV6-5 and TRBJ2-3; maybe TRBD1 (6 bases). CDR1 and CDR2 from the germline V gene are MNHEY and SVGAGI. Between the trimmed V and J ends, which lost 0 bases and 2 bases, there was a span of 9 bases. The CDR3 has 15 residues. The CDR3 loop is CASSYSQGFTDTQYF. DNA of the CDR3: TGTGCCAGCAGTTACTCACAGGGATTCACAGATACGCAGTATTTT.

V gene TRBV18 combines with J gene TRBJ2-3; D uncertain. CDR3 size: 12 residues. The germline V gene has CDR1 KGHSH and CDR2 LQKENI. V lost 8 bases and J lost 4, with 10 bases in between. CDR3 nucleotide sequence: TGTGCCAGCCTTGACGGGTCAGATACGCAGTATTTT. This gives the protein CASLDGSDTQYF.

CDR3 amino acids: CASTARGGYTF. DNA of the CDR3: TGTGCCAGCACCGCTCGCGGGGGCTACACCTTC. The gene calls are TRBV2 and TRBJ1-2; D remains unclear. The CDR3 is 11 amino acids. Per germline, CDR1 SNHLY and CDR2 FYNNEI. V was trimmed by 7 bases and J by 8 bases, leaving 11 bases between them.

This clone was seen only a few times. The chain carries TRBV15 and TRBJ2-2, with TRBD2 as a possible D gene (5 bases). Trimming removed 3 bases from V and 6 bases from J, with 14 bases in between. This CDR3 has 15 residues. Germline CDR1 is LNHNV and CDR2 is YYDKDF (reference sequence). CDR3 protein: CATSRGRGRAGELFF. CDR3 in DNA: TGTGCCACCAGCAGGGGTCGGGGTCGCGCCGGGGAGCTGTTTTTT.

The chain couples TRBV5-6 to TRBJ2-1; maybe TRBD1 (6 bases). V was pared by 4 bases and J by 6 bases, with 14 bases between. The CDR3 covers 14 residues. Germline CDR1 and CDR2: SGHDT and YYEEEE. In DNA form, the CDR3 reads TGTGCCAGCAGCCCCGGGACATTAATCAATGAGCAGTTCTTC. The encoded protein is CASSPGTLINEQFF. Full variable domain (rest looked up from reference TRBV5-6 and TRBJ2-1): DAGVTQSPTHLIKTRGQQVTLRCSPKSGHDTVSWYQQALGQGPQFIFQYYEEEERQRGNFPDRFSGHQFPNYSSELNVNALLLGDSALYLCASSPGTLINEQFFGPGTRLTVL.

CDR3 residues: CASSGTQGMDTEAFF. The CDR3 nucleotides read TGTGCCAGCAGCGGAACACAGGGGATGGACACTGAAGCTTTCTTT. The genes are TRBV28 and TRBJ1-1; 7 nucleotides line up with TRBD1. The CDR3 totals 15 residues. Germline CDR1 MDHEN, CDR2 SYDVKM. V was clipped by 6 bases and J by 3 bases; unmatched bases: 10. Based on the CDR3 plus reference TRBV28 and TRBJ1-1, the full variable domain is DVKVTQSSRYLVKRTGEKVFLECVQDMDHENMFWYRQDPGLGLRLIYFSYDVKMKEKGDIPEGYSVSREKKERFSLILESASTNQTSMYLCASSGTQGMDTEAFFGQGTRLTVV.

The J gene is TRBJ2-3, the V gene TRBV19, with 9 bases that match TRBD2. Germline values: CDR1 LNHDA, CDR2 SQIVND (reference sequence). V dropped 7 bases and J dropped 4; count of bases not matched to a gene: 9. This CDR3 has 15 residues. The CDR3 loop is CASKSGLAGSDTQYF. In nucleotides, the CDR3 is TGTGCCAGTAAATCGGGCCTAGCGGGGTCAGATACGCAGTATTTT.

As for this clone: This sample includes further DNA sequences coding for the same CDR3. The chain carries TRBV5-4 and TRBJ1-5; D not resolved. V lost 0 bases to trimming and J lost 2 bases, with 6 bases between them. Germline loops: CDR1 SGHNT, CDR2 YYREEE (reference sequence). The CDR3 has 14 residues. DNA for the CDR3: TGTGCCAGCAGCTTGGGCGGGGGCAATCAGCCCCAGCATTTT. Residues: CASSLGGGNQPQHF.

The chain joins TRBV27 to TRBJ1-4; 10 bases align to TRBD1. CDR1 and CDR2 (germline): MNHEY, SMNVEV (reference sequence). CDR3 length equals 17 residues. V was pared by 6 bases and J by 2 bases, with 9 bases of the junction left unmatched. The CDR3 coding sequence is TGTGCCAGCAGCCGGGACAGGGGCTCCTCGACTAATGAAAAACTGTTTTTT. Encoded protein: CASSRDRGSSTNEKLFF.

The rearrangement joins TRBV7-3 to TRBJ2-1, with a possible D match to TRBD1 (6 bases). The ends were cut back, 6 bases at V and 7 bases at J, with 7 bases in the middle. CDR3 length: 11 amino acids. Germline values: CDR1 SGHTA, CDR2 FQGTGA. In DNA form, the CDR3 reads TGTGCCAGCAGGGGGGCGAATGAGCAGTTCTTC. Protein: CASRGANEQFF.

Notes on this clone: Other DNA variants within this sample encode the same CDR3. The chain uses TRBV18 and TRBJ1-5; 10 positions agree with TRBD1. CDR3 length: 14 amino acids. Germline trimming cut 3 bases from V and 6 bases from J; bases unmatched to any gene: 2. Germline V gene lookup returns CDR1 KGHSH and CDR2 LQKENI. In DNA form, the CDR3 reads TGTGCCAGCTCACCGACAGGGGGCAGTCAGCCCCAGCATTTT. It specifies CASSPTGGSQPQHF. The complete variable domain, with remaining parts taken from reference TRBV18 and TRBJ1-5, reads NAGVMQNPRHLVRRRGQEARLRCSPMKGHSHVYWYRQLPEEGLKFMVYLQKENIIDESGMPKERFSAEFPKEGPSILRIQQVVRGDSAAYFCASSPTGGSQPQHFGDGTRLSIL.